The clone carrying this TCR beta chain was recorded once. Losses at the gene ends were 5 bases for V and 4 bases for J; bases not matched to a gene: 5. There are 14 residues in the CDR3. From germline, CDR1 is SEHNR and CDR2 FQNEAQ (reference sequence). The data stem from a study of blood T cell repertoires in COVID-19. Study-wide background: Specimens from acute and convalescent COVID-19 originated in the United States, Italy and Spain. Sample material is recorded as cDNA or gDNA derived from T cells, B-cell-depleted T cells, or PBMCs.

Original methodology: Amplified reference gene primers provided the basis for estimating nucleated cell counts. This table comes from immunoSEQ multiplex PCR, and its TCRdb copy is limited to in-frame clones, with some not included. V and J calls and clone size follow that table, whereas D and trimming were derived from the DNA. Seen here are 65,000 to 70,000 clones, approximately 83% observed once, and the top ten hold roughly 4.7%. The source is a woman aged 55-69 years with acute or convalescent COVID-19. This rearrangement joins TRBV7-9 to TRBJ2-1; the match to TRBD1 covers 7 bases. The sample was peripheral blood. CDR3 nucleotides: TGTGCCAGCAGCGGACGACAGGGATACAATGAGCAGTTCTTC. This sequence encodes CASSGRQGYNEQFF.